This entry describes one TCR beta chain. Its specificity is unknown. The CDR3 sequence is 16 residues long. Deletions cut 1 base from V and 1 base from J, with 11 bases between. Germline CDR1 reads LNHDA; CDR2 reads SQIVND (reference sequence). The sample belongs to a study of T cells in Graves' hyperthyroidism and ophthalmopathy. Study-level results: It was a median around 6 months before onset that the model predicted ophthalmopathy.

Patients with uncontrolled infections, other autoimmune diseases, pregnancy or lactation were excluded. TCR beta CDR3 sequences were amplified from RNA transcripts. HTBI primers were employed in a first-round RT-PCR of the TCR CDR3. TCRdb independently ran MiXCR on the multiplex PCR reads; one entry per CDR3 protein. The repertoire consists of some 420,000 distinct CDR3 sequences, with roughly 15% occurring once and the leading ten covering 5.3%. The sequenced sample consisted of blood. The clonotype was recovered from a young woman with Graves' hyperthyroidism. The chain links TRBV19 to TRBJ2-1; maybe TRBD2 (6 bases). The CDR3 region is CASSIVVGGSYNEQFF. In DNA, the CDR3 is TGTGCCAGTAGTATAGTTGTGGGAGGTTCCTACAATGAGCAGTTCTTC.